Sequencing of this T cell receptor (beta chain) was carried out in a study of blood T cell repertoires in COVID-19 (dated by TCRdb to 2018 to 2021). About the study as a whole: Samples from collaborators originated in the United States, Italy and Spain and spanned both the acute and convalescent phases of COVID-19. The prospective study material was composed of cDNA or gDNA derived from T cells, B-cell-depleted T cells, or PBMCs. Deeply sampled blood TCRbeta repertoires from subjects exposed to, actively infected with, or recovered from COVID-19 were included in the dataset. Where available, HLA class I and class II types were taken from metadata supplied by the sample provider and were not determined by assay-based typing. The samples were drawn from two sources: the first 160 participants of the ongoing ImmuneRACE study, and approximately 1,300 subjects contributed by 6 global collaborators. The repertoires were made available in a free public database intended to serve as a resource for research on the immune response to SARS-CoV-2. A de-identified subject ID, COVID-19 status, age in years and sex were almost always included in the sample metadata.

The immunoSEQ Assay, a bias-controlled multiplex PCR, was used to amplify TCRbeta CDR3 regions from genomic DNA. The paper's processing steps were these. The number of nucleated cells in each sample was estimated from the amplification of reference gene primers within the assay. To quantify the absolute abundance of each unique TCRbeta CDR3 rearrangement, sequence reads were collapsed and filtered. For each sample, productive Simpson clonality was calculated as the square root of Simpson's diversity index over productive rearrangements. Held by TCRdb, this immuneACCESS table contains in-frame sequences only and omits some clones. Under half of the omission traces to an unresolved V gene where checked; the cause of the rest is unknown. V, J and clone size are those of that table, while D and trimming were read from the DNA. Across this sample there are about 100,000 clones, with 87% seen only once. About 7.4% of the sample comes from the top ten.

This clone has only one observation. The clone's antigen remains unknown. Base-call qualities are not available, and no considerably larger clone is one nucleotide away. Paper-wide results and their limitations: The quantity of clinical and demographic metadata differed by source and by participant and was supplied without curation.

Relative to germline, V is missing 1 base and J is missing 6 bases, with 11 bases of the junction outside any gene match. The CDR3 numbers 16 residues from cysteine through phenylalanine. Only the CDR3 DNA is retained, 48 bases long and in frame from the first base. Taken from the germline V gene, the CDR1 and CDR2 loops are SGHDN and FVKESK. Collaborating institutions collected whole blood in K2EDTA tubes following their own protocols. Collaborator samples were shipped for TCRbeta analysis as frozen whole blood, isolated PBMCs, or DNA extracted from either sample type. Sequencing input: peripheral blood. The sequence links TRBV14 to TRBJ1-1; a stretch of 7 junction bases matches TRBD1. This TCR came from a man younger than 45 in a cohort sampled during active COVID-19. The sequence in DNA is TGTGCCAGCAGCCAAGTATTATTCGACAGGGCCCCTGAAGCTTTCTTT. Its protein product is CASSQVLFDRAPEAFF.